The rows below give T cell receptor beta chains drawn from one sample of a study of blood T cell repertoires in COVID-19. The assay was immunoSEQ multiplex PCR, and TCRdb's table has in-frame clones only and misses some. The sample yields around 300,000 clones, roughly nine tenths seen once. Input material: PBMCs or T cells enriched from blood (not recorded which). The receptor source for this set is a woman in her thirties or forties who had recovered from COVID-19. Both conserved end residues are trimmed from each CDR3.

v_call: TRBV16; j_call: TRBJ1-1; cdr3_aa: ASTLQRSNTEAF
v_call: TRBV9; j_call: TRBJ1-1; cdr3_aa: ASSVAGQGGTEAF
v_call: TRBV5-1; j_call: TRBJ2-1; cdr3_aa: ASSSGGGWNEQF
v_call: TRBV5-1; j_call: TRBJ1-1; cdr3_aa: ASSLATGEAEAF
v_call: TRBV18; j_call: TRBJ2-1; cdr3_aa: ASSPSSRHYNEQF
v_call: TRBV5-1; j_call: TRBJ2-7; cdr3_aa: ASSLGTGTFYEQY
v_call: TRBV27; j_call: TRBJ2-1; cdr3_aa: ASRPGKTGVDSYNEQF
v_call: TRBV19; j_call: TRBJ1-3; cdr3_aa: ASSMGGRAVIGNTIY
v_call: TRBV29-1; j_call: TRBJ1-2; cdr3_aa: SVEGWGHLRYGYT
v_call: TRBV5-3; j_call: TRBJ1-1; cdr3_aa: ARRKIERGPNTEAF
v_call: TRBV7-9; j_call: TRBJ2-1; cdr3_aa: ASSDIPFYNEQF
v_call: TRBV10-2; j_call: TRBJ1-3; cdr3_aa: ASSPSGPSGNTIY
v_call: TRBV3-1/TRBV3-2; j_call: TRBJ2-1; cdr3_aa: ASSQGLVVSYNEQF
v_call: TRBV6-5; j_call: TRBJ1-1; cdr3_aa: ASSYGRGAEAF
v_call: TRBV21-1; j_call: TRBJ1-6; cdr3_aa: ARSITGSSYNSPLH
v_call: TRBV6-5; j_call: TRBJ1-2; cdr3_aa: ASRGYRDSNYGYT
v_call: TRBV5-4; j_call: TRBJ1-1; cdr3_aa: ASRVSRRATEAF
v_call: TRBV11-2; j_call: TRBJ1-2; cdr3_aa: ASSLQDRGHGYT
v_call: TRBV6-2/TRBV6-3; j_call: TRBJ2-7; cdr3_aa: ASSYSSGTPYEQY
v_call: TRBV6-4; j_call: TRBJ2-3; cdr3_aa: ASSDSRTSGGFTDTQY
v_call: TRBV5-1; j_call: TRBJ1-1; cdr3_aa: ASSLSVQGVNTEAF
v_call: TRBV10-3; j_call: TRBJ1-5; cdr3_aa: AATGPGQPQH
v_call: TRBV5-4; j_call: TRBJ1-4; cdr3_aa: ASSPGRDEKLF
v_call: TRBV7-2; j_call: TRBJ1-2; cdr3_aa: ASSFPQGRGGYT
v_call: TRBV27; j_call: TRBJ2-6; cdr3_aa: ASTDRSGANVLT
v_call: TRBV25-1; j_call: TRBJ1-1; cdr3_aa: ASSERAEGTSTEAF
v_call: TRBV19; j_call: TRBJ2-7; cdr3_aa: ASSTGLNYEQY
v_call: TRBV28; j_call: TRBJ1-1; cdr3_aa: ASSPSLGQGATEAF
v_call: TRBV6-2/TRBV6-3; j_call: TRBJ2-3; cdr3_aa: ASSLRLAGVTDTQY
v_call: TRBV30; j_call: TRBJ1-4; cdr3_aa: ATSTGTGDKKLF
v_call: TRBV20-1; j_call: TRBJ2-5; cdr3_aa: SASHGQGRRETQY
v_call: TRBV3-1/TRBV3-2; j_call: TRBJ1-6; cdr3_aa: ASSQVGGGSSYNSPLH
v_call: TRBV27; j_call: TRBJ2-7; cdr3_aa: ASSSPLSSYEQY
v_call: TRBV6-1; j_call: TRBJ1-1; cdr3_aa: ASSGLPNRSPGTEAF
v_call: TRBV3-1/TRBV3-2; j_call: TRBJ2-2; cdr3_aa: ASRDRGSTGELF
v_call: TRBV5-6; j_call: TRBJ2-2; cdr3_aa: ASSLALARVYTGELF
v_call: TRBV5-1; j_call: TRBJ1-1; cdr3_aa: ASSGRAGGLEAF
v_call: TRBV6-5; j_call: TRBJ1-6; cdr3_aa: ASSRTGNSPLH
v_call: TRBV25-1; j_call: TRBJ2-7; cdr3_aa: ASSEWGEGTYEQY
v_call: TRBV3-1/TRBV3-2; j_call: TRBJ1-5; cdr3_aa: ASSRQGHQPQH
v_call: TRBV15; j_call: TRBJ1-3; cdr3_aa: ATSRLDTRNTIY
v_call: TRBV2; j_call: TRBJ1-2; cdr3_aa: ASSPGRRFYGYT
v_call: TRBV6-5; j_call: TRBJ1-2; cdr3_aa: ASTGVGYGYT
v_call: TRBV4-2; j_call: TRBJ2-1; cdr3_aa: ASSQEKLPYYNEQF
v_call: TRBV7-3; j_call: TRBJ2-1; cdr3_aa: ASSLPAGDNEQF